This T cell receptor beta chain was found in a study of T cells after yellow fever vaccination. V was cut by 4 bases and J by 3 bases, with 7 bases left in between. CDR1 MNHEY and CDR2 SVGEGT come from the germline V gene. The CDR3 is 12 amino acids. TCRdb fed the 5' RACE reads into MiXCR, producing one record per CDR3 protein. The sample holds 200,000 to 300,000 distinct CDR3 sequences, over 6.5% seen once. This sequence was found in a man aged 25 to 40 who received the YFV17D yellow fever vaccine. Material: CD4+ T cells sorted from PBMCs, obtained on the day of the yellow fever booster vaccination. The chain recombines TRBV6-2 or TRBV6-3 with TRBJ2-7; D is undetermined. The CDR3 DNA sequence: TGTGCCAGCAGTTTCGGACGCTACGAGCAGTACTTC. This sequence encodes CASSFGRYEQYF.